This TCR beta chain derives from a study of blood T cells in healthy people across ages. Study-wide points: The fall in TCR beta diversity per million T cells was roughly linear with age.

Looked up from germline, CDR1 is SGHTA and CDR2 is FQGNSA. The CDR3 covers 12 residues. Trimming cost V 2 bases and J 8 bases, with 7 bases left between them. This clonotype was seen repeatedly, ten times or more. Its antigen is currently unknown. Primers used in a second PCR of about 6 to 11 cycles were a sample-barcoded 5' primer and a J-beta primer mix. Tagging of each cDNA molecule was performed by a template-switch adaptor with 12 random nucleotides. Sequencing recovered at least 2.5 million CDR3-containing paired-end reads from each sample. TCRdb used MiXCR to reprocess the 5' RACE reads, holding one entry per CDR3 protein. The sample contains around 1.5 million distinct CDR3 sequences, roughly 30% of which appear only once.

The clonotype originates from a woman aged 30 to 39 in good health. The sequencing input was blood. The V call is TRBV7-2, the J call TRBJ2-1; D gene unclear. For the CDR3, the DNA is TGTGCCAGCAGCTTAATGGGCGATGAGCAGTTCTTC. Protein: CASSLMGDEQFF. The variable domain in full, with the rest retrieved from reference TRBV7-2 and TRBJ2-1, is GAGVSQSPSNKVTEKGKDVELRCDPISGHTALYWYRQSLGQGLEFLIYFQGNSAPDKSGLPSDRFSAERTGGSVSTLTIQRTQQEDSAVYLCASSLMGDEQFFGPGTRLTVL.